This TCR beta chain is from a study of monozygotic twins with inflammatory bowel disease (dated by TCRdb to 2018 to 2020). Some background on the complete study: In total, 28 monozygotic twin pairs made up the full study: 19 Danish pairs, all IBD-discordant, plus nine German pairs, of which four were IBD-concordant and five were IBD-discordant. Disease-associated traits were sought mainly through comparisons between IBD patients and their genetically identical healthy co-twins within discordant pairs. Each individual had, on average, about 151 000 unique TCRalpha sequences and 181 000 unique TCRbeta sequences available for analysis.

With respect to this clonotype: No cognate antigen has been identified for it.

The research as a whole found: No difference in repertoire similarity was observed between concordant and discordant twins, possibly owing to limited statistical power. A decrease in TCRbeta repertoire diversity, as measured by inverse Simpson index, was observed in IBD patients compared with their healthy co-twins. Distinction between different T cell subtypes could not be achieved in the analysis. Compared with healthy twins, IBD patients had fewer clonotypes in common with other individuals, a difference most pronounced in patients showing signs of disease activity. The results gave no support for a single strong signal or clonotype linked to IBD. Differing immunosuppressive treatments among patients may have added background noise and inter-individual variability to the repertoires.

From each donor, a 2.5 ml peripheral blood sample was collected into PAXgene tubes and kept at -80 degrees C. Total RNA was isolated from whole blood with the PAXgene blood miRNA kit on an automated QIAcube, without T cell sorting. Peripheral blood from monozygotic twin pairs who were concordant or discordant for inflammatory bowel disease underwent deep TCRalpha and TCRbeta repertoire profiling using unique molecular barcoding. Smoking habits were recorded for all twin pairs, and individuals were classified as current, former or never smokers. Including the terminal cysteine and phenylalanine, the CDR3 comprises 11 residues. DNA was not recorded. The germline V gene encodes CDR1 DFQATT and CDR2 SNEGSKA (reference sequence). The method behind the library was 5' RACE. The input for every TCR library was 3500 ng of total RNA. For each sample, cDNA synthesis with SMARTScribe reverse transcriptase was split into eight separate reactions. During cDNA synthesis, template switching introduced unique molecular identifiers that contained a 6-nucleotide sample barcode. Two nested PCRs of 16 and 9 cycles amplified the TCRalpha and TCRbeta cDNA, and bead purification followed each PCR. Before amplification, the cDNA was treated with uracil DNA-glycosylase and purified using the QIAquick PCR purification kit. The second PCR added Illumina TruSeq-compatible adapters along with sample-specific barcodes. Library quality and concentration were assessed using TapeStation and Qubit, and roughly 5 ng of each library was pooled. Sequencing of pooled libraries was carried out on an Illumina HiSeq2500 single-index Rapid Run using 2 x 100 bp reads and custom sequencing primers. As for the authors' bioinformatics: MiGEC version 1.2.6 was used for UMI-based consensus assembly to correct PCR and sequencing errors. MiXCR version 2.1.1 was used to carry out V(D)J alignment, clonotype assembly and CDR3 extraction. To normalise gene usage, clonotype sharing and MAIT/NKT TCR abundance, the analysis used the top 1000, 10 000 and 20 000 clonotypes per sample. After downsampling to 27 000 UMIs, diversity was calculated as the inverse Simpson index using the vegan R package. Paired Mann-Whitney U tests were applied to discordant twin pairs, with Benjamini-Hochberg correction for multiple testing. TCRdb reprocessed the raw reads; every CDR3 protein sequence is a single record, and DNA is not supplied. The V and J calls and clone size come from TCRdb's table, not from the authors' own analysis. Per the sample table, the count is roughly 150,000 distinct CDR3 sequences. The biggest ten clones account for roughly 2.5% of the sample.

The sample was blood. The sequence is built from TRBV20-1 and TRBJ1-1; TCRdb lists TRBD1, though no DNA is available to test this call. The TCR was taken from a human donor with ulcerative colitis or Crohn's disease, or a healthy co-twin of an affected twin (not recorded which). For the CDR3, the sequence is CSAQGQREAFF.